This TCR beta chain was identified during a study of CD4 T cell repertoires in COVID-19 (dated by TCRdb to the early 2020s). As for the study more broadly: To analyze cross-reactivity, CFSE-low cells were expanded with IL-2 for 10 days and then labeled again and restimulated with spike proteins from other coronaviruses. The study characterized naturally processed CD4+ T cell responses to SARS-CoV-2 spike and nucleoprotein in COVID-19-recovered individuals, using TCR Vbeta sequencing to assess clonal composition. TCR Vbeta repertoire analysis of SARS-CoV-2-reactive T cells was conducted at the subset level in a few recovered individuals.

Memory T cell samples that were not cultured were sequenced immediately after ex vivo isolation. From peripheral blood mononuclear cells, the researchers isolated CD4+ total memory, central memory, effector memory and circulating T follicular helper cells. V is cut back by 5 bases and J by 4 bases, with 7 bases in the junction unmatched. Spanning cysteine to phenylalanine, the CDR3 consists of 14 amino acids. Only the CDR3 part of the read is kept: 42 bases, read in frame from the first base. CDR1 SGHVS and CDR2 FQNEAQ were looked up in the germline V gene. On this clone: Its antigen is still unknown. Per-base quality was not reported, and no clone a single base away is much larger than it.

The investigation overall reported the following: Between about 6 and 28% of SARS-CoV-2 clonotypes were also detected in secondary cultures stimulated with SARS-CoV and/or HKU1 spike, a finding consistent with cross-reactivity. Several of the most expanded SARS-CoV-2-reactive clonotypes were shared between two or all three memory subsets, suggesting intraclonal diversification.

The protocol used for the library was the immunoSEQ multiplex PCR assay. The paper's processing steps were these. The Chao-Jaccard similarity index and the number of shared clonotypes were used to measure repertoire overlap between subsets. The clones in this table, taken by TCRdb from immuneACCESS, are in-frame only. Not every clone is retained; where verified, under half of the shortfall comes from an unresolved V gene, and the cause of the rest is unknown. That table gives V, J and clone size, and the DNA gave D and trimming. This sample holds about 25,000 clones; about 93% were observed only once. 0.66% of the sample comes from the top ten.

The specimen comprised circulating follicular helper CD4+ T cells (cTfh) from blood, sampled before the COVID-19 pandemic. The sample's cell subset or site label, in plain terms: circulating T follicular helper cells. Recombination linked TRBV7-8 to TRBJ2-7; 8 junctional bases match TRBD1. This receptor was taken from a human donor who had COVID-19. The sequence in DNA is TGTGCCAGCAGCCCCGGGACAGGCGGATACGAGCAGTACTTC. Translation gives CASSPGTGGYEQYF.